The clone carrying this TCR beta chain appeared many times. Its antigen is currently unknown. By flow cytometry, patients selected for sequencing had shown an expansion of CD8+CD57+ cells. Genomic DNA, the template, was used for profiling of the TCR beta VDJ and CDR3. Each CDR3 protein is one row after TCRdb ran MiXCR on the reads. The data contain roughly 250,000 distinct CDR3 sequences, 65% to 90% of them singletons. This sample is drawn from a study of CD8+CD57+ T cells in acquired aplastic anemia. Study results and limitations: The study identified 25 to 30 CD8+ CDR3 sequences shared by patients and controls.

The source material was sorted CD4+, CD8+, or CD8+CD57+ T cells (not recorded which) from PBMCs. The clonotype comes from a human donor with aplastic anemia.

The CDR3 DNA reads TGTGCCTGGAGTCCCCATCCAGGGGGCGGTCAGCCCCAGCATTTT. Its protein product is CAWSPHPGGGQPQHF. The chain carries TRBV30 and TRBJ1-5, with 8 bases that match TRBD1. This CDR3 region has 15 residues. CDR1 GTSNPN and CDR2 SVGIG come from the germline V gene (reference sequence). Trimming cost V 2 bases and J 6 bases; bases outside gene matches: 9.